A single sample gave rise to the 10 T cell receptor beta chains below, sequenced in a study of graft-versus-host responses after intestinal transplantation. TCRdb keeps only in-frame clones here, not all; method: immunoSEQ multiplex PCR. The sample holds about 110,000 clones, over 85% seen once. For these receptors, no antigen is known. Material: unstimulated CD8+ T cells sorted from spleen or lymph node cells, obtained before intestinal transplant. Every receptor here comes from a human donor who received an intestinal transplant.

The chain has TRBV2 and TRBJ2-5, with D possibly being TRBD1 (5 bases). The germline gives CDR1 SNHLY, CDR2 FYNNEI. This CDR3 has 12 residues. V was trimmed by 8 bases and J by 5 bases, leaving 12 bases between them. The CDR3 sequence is CASFRAGETQYF. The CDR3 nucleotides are TGTGCCAGCTTCAGGGCCGGGGAGACCCAGTACTTC.

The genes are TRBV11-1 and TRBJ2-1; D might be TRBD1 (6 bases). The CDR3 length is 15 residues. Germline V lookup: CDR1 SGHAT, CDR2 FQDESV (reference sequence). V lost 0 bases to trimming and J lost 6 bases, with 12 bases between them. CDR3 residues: CASSLAGGRGNEQFF. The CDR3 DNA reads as TGTGCCAGCAGCTTAGCAGGGGGAAGAGGCAATGAGCAGTTCTTC. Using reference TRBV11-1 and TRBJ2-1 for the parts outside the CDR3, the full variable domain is EAEVAQSPRYKITEKSQAVAFWCDPISGHATLYWYRQILGQGPELLVQFQDESVVDDSQLPKDRFSAERLKGVDSTLKIQPAELGDSAMYLCASSLAGGRGNEQFFGPGTRLTVL.

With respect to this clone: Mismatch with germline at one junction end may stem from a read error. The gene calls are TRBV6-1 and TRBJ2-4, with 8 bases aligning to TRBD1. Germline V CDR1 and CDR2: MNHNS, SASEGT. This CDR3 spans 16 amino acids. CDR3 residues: CASREGIGTGKNIQYF. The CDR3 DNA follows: TGTGCCAGCAGGGAAGGGATCGGGACAGGAAAAAACATTCAGTACTTC.

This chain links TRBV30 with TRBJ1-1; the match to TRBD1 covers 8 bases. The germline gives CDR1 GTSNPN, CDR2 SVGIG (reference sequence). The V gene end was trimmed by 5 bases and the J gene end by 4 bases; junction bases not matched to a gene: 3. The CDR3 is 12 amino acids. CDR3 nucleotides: TGTGCCTGGGAAACAGGGGGCACTGAAGCTTTCTTT. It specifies CAWETGGTEAFF. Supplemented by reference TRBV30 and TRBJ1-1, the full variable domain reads SQTIHQWPATLVQPVGSPLSLECTVEGTSNPNLYWYRQAAGRGLQLLFYSVGIGQISSEVPQNLSASRPQDRQFILSSKKLLLSDSGFYLCAWETGGTEAFFGQGTRLTVV.

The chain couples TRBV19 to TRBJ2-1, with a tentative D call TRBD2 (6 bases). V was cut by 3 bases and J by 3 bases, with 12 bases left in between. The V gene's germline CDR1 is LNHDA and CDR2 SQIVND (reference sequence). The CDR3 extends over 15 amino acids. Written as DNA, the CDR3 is TGTGCCAGTAGTATGTATGCGGGAAACTACAATGAGCAGTTCTTC. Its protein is CASSMYAGNYNEQFF.

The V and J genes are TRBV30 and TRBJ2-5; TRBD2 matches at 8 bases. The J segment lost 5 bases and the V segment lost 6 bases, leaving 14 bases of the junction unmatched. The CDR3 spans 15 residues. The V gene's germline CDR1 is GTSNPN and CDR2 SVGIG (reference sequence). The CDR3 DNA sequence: TGTGCCTGCCTTCTATCGGCGGGAGGATGGGAGACCCAGTACTTC. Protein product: CACLLSAGGWETQYF.

The CDR3 loop reads CASTGQGGIEQYF. The CDR3 nucleotides read TGTGCCAGTACTGGACAGGGGGGGATCGAGCAGTACTTC. The genes are TRBV19 and TRBJ2-7; TRBD1 matches at 10 bases. Losses at the gene ends were 7 bases for V and 6 bases for J; bases not matched to a gene: 6. In germline, CDR1 is LNHDA, CDR2 SQIVND (reference sequence). The CDR3 has 13 amino acids. Supplemented by reference TRBV19 and TRBJ2-7, the full variable domain reads DGGITQSPKYLFRKEGQNVTLSCEQNLNHDAMYWYRQDPGQGLRLIYYSQIVNDFQKGDIAEGYSVSREKKESFPLTVTSAQKNPTAFYLCASTGQGGIEQYFGPGTRLTVT.

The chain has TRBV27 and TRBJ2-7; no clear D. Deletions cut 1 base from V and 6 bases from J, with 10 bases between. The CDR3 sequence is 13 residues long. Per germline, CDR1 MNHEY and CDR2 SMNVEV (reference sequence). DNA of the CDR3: TGTGCCAGCAGTTTATACTCGGGTAGCGAGCAGTACTTC. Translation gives CASSLYSGSEQYF.

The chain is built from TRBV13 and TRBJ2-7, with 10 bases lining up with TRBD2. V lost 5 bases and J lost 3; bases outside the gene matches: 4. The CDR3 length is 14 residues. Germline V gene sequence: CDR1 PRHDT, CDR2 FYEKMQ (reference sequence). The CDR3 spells CASSGLADDYEQYF. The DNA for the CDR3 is TGTGCCAGCAGCGGACTAGCGGACGACTACGAGCAGTACTTC.

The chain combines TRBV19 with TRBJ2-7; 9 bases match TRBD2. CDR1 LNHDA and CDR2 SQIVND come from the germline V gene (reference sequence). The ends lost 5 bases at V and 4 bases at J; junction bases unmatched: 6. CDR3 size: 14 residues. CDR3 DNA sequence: TGTGCCAGTAGTCCCTCTAGCGGGGTTTACGAGCAGTACTTC. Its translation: CASSPSSGVYEQYF.